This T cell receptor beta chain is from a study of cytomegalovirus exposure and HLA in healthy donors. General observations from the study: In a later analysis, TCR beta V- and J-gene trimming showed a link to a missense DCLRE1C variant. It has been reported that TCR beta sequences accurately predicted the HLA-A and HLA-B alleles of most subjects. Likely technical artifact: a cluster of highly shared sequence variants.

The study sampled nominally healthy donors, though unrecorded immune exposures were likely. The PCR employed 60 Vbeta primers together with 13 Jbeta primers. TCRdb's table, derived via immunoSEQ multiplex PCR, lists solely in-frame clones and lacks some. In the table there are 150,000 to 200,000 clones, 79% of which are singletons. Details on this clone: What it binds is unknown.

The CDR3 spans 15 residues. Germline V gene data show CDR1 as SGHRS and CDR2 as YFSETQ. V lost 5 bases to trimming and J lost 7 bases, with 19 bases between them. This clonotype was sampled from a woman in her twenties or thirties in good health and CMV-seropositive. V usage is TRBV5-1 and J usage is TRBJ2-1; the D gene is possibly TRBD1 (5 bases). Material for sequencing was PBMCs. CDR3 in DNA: TGCGCCAGCAGTGGGCGGCAGGGTGGAGATAATGAGCAGTTCTTC. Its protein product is CASSGRQGGDNEQFF. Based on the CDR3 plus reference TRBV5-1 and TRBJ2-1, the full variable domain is KAGVTQTPRYLIKTRGQQVTLSCSPISGHRSVSWYQQTPGQGLQFLFEYFSETQRNKGNFPGRFSGRQFSNSRSEMNVSTLELGDSALYLCASSGRQGGDNEQFFGPGTRLTVL.